This T cell receptor (beta chain) stems from a study of OX40 agonist ivuxolimab in advanced cancers. The CDR3 consists of 15 residues. V lost 0 bases to trimming and J lost 5 bases, with 13 bases between them. Germline V gene lookup returns CDR1 SGHDN and CDR2 FVKESK. Using immunoSEQ multiplex PCR, the repertoire was profiled, and TCRdb retains in-frame clones only, with some absent. The sample shows about 64,000 clones, around 84% of them seen only once. Patients were ruled out by autoimmune disease history or systemic immunosuppression. The genes are TRBV14 and TRBJ2-5; D might be TRBD2 (7 bases). This specimen was CD4+ or CD8+ T cells sorted from blood, taken in a trial of the OX40 agonist ivuxolimab. This receptor was obtained from an adult with an advanced solid tumor such as melanoma, head and neck, liver or kidney cancer. The CDR3 region is CASSQDIGGPETQYF. CDR3 bases: TGTGCCAGCAGCCAAGATATCGGGGGGCCCGAGACCCAGTACTTC. The entire variable domain, with the rest obtained from reference TRBV14 and TRBJ2-5, is as follows: EAGVTQFPSHSVIEKGQTVTLRCDPISGHDNLYWYRRVMGKEIKFLLHFVKESKQDESGMPNNRFLAERTGGTYSTLKVQPAELEDSGVYFCASSQDIGGPETQYFGPGTRLLVL.